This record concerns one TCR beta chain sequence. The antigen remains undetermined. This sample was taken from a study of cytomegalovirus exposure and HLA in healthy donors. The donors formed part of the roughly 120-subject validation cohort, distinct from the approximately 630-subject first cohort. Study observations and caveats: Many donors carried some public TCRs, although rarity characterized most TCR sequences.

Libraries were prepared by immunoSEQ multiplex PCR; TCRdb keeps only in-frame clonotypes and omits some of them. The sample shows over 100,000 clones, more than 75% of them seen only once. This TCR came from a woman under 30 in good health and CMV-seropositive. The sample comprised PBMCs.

Written as DNA, the CDR3 is TGTGCCAGCAGTTCCAACGGGGGGACCCAGTACTTC. It codes for CASSSNGGTQYF. The chain joins TRBV6-5 to TRBJ2-5; the D gene is possibly TRBD2 (6 bases). This CDR3 contains 12 residues. V lost 4 bases to trimming and J lost 7 bases, with 10 bases between them. Germline CDR1 reads MNHEY; CDR2 reads SVGAGI.